The clone carrying this T cell receptor beta chain was seen a single time. This specimen belongs to a study of blood T cell repertoires in COVID-19. Study-level background: T cells, B-cell-depleted T cells, or PBMCs provided the cDNA or gDNA that served as material.

Methods used by the authors: Amplification with reference gene primers provided the estimates of nucleated cell counts. Libraries were prepared by immunoSEQ multiplex PCR; TCRdb keeps only in-frame clonotypes and omits some of them. The V and J calls and clone size come from that table; D and trimming were worked out from the DNA. The data hold about 82,000 clones, with 80% observed a single time. Losses at the gene ends were 1 base for V and 4 bases for J; bases not matched to a gene: 4. This CDR3 comprises 15 residues. CDR1 is MGHRA and CDR2 is YSYEKL in the germline V gene. This receptor was identified in a woman aged 40 to 55 with active or convalescent COVID-19. The chain couples TRBV4-1 to TRBJ1-1, with 9 bases matching TRBD1. Sequencing was performed on peripheral blood. The CDR3 protein is CASSQARDRATEAFF. The CDR3 coding sequence is TGCGCCAGCAGCCAAGCCCGGGACAGGGCCACTGAAGCTTTCTTT.